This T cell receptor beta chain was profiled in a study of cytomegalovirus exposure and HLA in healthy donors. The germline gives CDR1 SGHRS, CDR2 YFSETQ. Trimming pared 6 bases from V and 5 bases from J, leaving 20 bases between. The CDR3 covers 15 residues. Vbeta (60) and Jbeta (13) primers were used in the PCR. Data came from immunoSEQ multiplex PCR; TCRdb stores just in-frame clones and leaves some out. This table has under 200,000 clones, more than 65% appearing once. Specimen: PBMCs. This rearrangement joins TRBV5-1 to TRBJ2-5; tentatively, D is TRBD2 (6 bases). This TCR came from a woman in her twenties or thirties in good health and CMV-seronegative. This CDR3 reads CASTWRRVGGETQYF. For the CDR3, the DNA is TGCGCCAGCACCTGGAGGAGGGTTGGTGGGGAGACCCAGTACTTC.